These T cell receptor beta chains were read from a single sample in a study of blood T cell repertoires in COVID-19. TCRdb keeps only in-frame clones here, not all; method: immunoSEQ multiplex PCR. The sample includes about 160,000 clones, approximately 80% of them seen just once. Sequencing was carried out using PBMCs or T cells enriched from blood (not recorded which). These receptors came from a woman aged 50 to 60 who had recovered from COVID-19. CDR3s include the opening cysteine and the closing phenylalanine or tryptophan. Fields, in order: clone size, J gene, V gene, D gene, CDR3 DNA, CDR3 protein. The D gene is left open where the match is weak. Clone size is stated in some rows and not others, as once, few, many or a class when expanded.

NA TRBJ2-7 TRBV6-5 TRBD1 TGTGCCAGCAGTCTGAGTGGGGACAGCTCCTACGAGCAGTACTTC CASSLSGDSSYEQYF
NA TRBJ2-1 TRBV11-2 NA TGTGCCAGCAGCTTATCGGGCGGGATTTACAATGAGCAGTTCTTC CASSLSGGIYNEQFF
NA TRBJ2-5 TRBV9 NA TGTGCCAGCAGCGGGGGGGGCGAGACCCAGTACTTC CASSGGGETQYF
once TRBJ1-2 TRBV3-1/TRBV3-2 TRBD1 TGTGCCAGCACCCGTACAGGGGTGGATGGCTACACCTTC CASTRTGVDGYTF
few TRBJ2-7 TRBV7-2 TRBD2 TGTGCCAGCAGCTTAGATAGGACTAGACGGCCGGAGCAGTACTTC CASSLDRTRRPEQYF
NA TRBJ2-2 TRBV7-3 NA TGTGCCAGCAGCTTAACAGGGGGAGGGGCCGGGGAGCTGTTTTTT CASSLTGGGAGELFF
NA TRBJ2-1 TRBV7-6 NA TGTGCCAGCCACCCAGGGCCCGGGGGGCCTAACAATGAGCAGTTCTTC CASHPGPGGPNNEQFF
NA TRBJ1-4 TRBV9 NA TGTGCCAGCAGCGTAGCTGCGGGGGTGACGGAAAAACTGTTTTTT CASSVAAGVTEKLFF
NA TRBJ2-2 TRBV29-1 TRBD2 TGCAGCGCCACTGCCCCTAGCGGGGCAACCGGGGAGCTGTTTTTT CSATAPSGATGELFF
NA TRBJ1-5 TRBV24-1 NA TGTGCCACCGGGCGCGAAGATCAGCCCCAGCATTTT CATGREDQPQHF